This TCR delta chain was sequenced in a study of Vδ1+ human thymocytes. Overall study results and limits: Thymic TRG and TRD repertoires appeared highly polyclonal. Roughly 22% of thymic delta-chain sequences were Vdelta2, with few Vdelta3, unlike blood Vdelta1+ controls. Bulk data may be misread because of unexpected Vdelta2 sequences.

V was shortened by 1 base and J by 0 bases, with 21 bases between the two germline ends. The germline gives CDR1 TSWWSYY, CDR2 QGS. CDR3 length: 19 residues. Alphabeta T cells were depleted, then CD3+ Vdelta1+ Vdelta2- thymocytes were FACS-sorted. Sorted Vdelta1+ thymocytes were about 97% to 99.6% pure. RNA was extracted from the cells and then reverse transcribed. Pooled V-gene forward primers with one constant-region reverse primer generated the CDR3 amplicons by multiplex PCR. TCRdb re-called the multiplex PCR reads through CATT. The sample includes fewer than 30,000 delta-chain clones, 7.4% of them seen just once. By share, this clone counts as medium-sized. The antigen is not known.

The rearrangement uses TRDV1 and TRDJ1; weak D call: TRDD3 (6 bases). The TCR comes from a girl under three years old who had congenital heart surgery. The sequenced sample was Vdelta1+ gamma-delta thymocytes from the thymus. The subset is: FACS-sorted CD3+ TCRalphabeta- TCRVdelta1+ TCRVdelta2- thymocytes. Written as DNA, the CDR3 is TGTGCTCTTGGGGAACCGTCGGAGGTACTGGGTTGTTACACCGATAAACTCATCTTT. Translating it yields CALGEPSEVLGCYTDKLIF.